What follows are 10 T cell receptor beta chains derived from one specimen sequenced in a study of cytomegalovirus exposure and HLA in healthy donors. Primers: 60 Vbeta forward and 13 Jbeta reverse. TCRdb's table, derived via immunoSEQ multiplex PCR, lists solely in-frame clones and lacks some. This table has 200,000 to 250,000 clones, around 85% appearing once. Sequenced sample: PBMCs. The origin of the receptors is a human donor in good health.

The chain recombines TRBV7-8 with TRBJ2-7; 9 nucleotides match TRBD1. Losses at the gene ends were 6 bases for V and 3 bases for J; bases not matched to a gene: 27. CDR1 SGHVS and CDR2 FQNEAQ come from the germline V gene. The CDR3 is made up of 21 amino acids. The CDR3 DNA sequence: TGTGCCAGCAGTTTCCTCTCATCGACGGGACAGGGTCCTGTTCCCCTCTACGAGCAGTACTTC. Residues: CASSFLSSTGQGPVPLYEQYF. The variable domain in full, completed from reference TRBV7-8 and TRBJ2-7, reads GAGVSQSPRYKVAKRGQDVALRCDPISGHVSLFWYQQALGQGPEFLTYFQNEAQLDKSGLPSDRFFAERPEGSVSTLKIQRTQQEDSAVYLCASSFLSSTGQGPVPLYEQYFGPGTRLTVT.

V usage is TRBV19 and J usage is TRBJ1-2; possible D gene TRBD1, 6 bases. Trimming stripped 5 bases from V and 8 bases from J, with 12 bases between. Germline CDR1 reads LNHDA; CDR2 reads SQIVND (reference sequence). The CDR3 totals 12 residues. The CDR3 region has the DNA TGTGCCAGTAGTGGACAGAGGTCCGGCTACACCTTC. Translation: CASSGQRSGYTF.

The V and J genes are TRBV2 and TRBJ2-5; 7 nucleotides align to TRBD2. The V segment lost 7 bases and the J segment 3 bases; nucleotides outside the gene matches: 11. From germline, CDR1 is SNHLY and CDR2 FYNNEI. The CDR3 runs to 15 residues. CDR3 sequence reads: CASTPGGGREETQYF. Here the CDR3 DNA reads TGTGCCAGCACCCCGGGGGGAGGGAGGGAAGAGACCCAGTACTTC.

The J gene is TRBJ2-7, the V gene TRBV5-4; TRBD2 agrees at 12 bases. This CDR3 spans 15 amino acids. Unmatched junction bases numbered 9, after V lost 4 bases and J lost 7 bases. CDR1 is SGHNT and CDR2 is YYREEE in the germline V gene (reference sequence). CDR3: CASSPRLAGEGEQYF. The CDR3 DNA follows: TGTGCCAGCAGCCCCAGACTAGCGGGAGAGGGAGAGCAGTACTTC.

This sequence joins TRBV7-2 and TRBJ1-6, with a tentative D call TRBD1 (6 bases). The CDR3 sequence is 14 residues long. Germline loops: CDR1 SGHTA, CDR2 FQGNSA. Trimming stripped 6 bases from V and 10 bases from J, with 16 bases between. Here the CDR3 DNA reads TGTGCCAGCAGTCCGGGACAAATGCGGTCACCCCTCCACTTT. Amino acid sequence: CASSPGQMRSPLHF.

This chain's CDR3 is CASSFGVSGNYEQYF. CDR3 sequence (DNA): TGTGCCAGCAGTTTTGGGGTTAGCGGTAACTACGAGCAGTACTTC. This sequence joins TRBV27 and TRBJ2-7, with a possible D match to TRBD2 (6 bases). CDR1 is MNHEY, CDR2 SMNVEV, per germline (reference sequence). V dropped 3 bases and J dropped 3 bases, with 15 bases sitting between them. CDR3 length: 15 residues.

The genes are TRBV28 and TRBJ1-3, with 7 bases that match TRBD1. Germline V gene data show CDR1 as MDHEN and CDR2 as SYDVKM. Germline trimming cut 4 bases from V and 0 bases from J; bases unmatched to any gene: 3. CDR3 length equals 15 residues. DNA of the CDR3: TGTGCCAGCAGTTCTGGACAGGCCTCTGGAAACACCATATATTTT. Translating gives CASSSGQASGNTIYF.

V usage is TRBV27 and J usage is TRBJ2-5; tentatively, D is TRBD2 (5 bases). The DNA end lines up better with TRBJ2-7; the J call may be wrong. The V gene's germline CDR1 is MNHEY and CDR2 SMNVEV (reference sequence). CDR3 length: 16 residues. CDR3 region: CASSLSRERPTYEQYF. CDR3 coding DNA: TGTGCCAGCAGTTTATCGAGGGAGAGACCCACCTACGAGCAGTACTTC.

The chain joins TRBV4-1 to TRBJ1-5; 7 nucleotides agree with TRBD1. Germline CDR1 reads MGHRA; CDR2 reads YSYEKL. Germline trimming cut 1 base from V and 5 bases from J; bases unmatched to any gene: 11. The CDR3 has 17 residues. CDR3 loop: CASSQGVMGQFYQPQHF. CDR3 nucleotide sequence: TGCGCCAGCAGCCAAGGTGTTATGGGACAGTTCTATCAGCCCCAGCATTTT.

The rearrangement joins TRBV12-5 to TRBJ2-1, with TRBD1 identical over 7 bases. Germline values: CDR1 LGHNT, CDR2 FRNRAP. Trimming removed 1 base from V and 0 bases from J; junction bases left unmatched: 3. The CDR3 covers 16 residues. CDR3 sequence reads: CASGLDGTASYNEQFF. Written as DNA, the CDR3 is TGTGCTAGTGGTTTGGACGGGACAGCCTCCTACAATGAGCAGTTCTTC.